What follows are 24 T cell receptor beta chains derived from one specimen sequenced in a study of T cells in pancreatic ductal adenocarcinoma. Generated by immunoSEQ multiplex PCR, the TCRdb table keeps only in-frame clones and is missing some. Found here are 11,000 or so clones, about nine tenths of them singletons; the top ten hold roughly 18%. The selected patients with pancreatic ductal adenocarcinoma had surgery but no neoadjuvant therapy. The sequenced material came from PBMCs. The receptors come from a human donor with pancreatic ductal adenocarcinoma.

This clone was seen more than once but under ten times. The rearrangement links TRBV7-9 to TRBJ2-3; 11 nucleotides line up with TRBD2. The CDR3 length is 18 residues. The germline CDR1 and CDR2 sequences are SEHNR and FQNEAQ (reference sequence). The V and J ends lost 4 bases and 6 bases, in that order; junction bases with no gene match: 15. The CDR3 DNA is TGTGCCAGCAGCTCCAAGACTTATAGCGGGAGGGAGGCTGATACGCAGTATTTT. This gives the protein CASSSKTYSGREADTQYF.

The V call is TRBV18, the J call TRBJ1-3; D unclear. Between the trimmed V and J ends, which lost 3 bases and 8 bases, there was a span of 14 bases. The CDR3 is 14 residues long. Germline lookup yields CDR1 KGHSH and CDR2 LQKENI. CDR3 protein: CASSPGRHEDTIYF. The CDR3 DNA sequence: TGTGCCAGCTCACCGGGCAGGCATGAGGACACCATATATTTT.

This chain joins TRBV18 and TRBJ2-7, with 8 nucleotides matching TRBD1. The germline V gene has CDR1 KGHSH and CDR2 LQKENI. This CDR3 has 14 amino acids. J gave up 3 bases and V 8 bases, and 9 bases lay outside the gene matches. CDR3 nucleotides: TGTGCCAGCCGGACAGGGTCCTCGGGCTACGAGCAGTACTTC. It encodes CASRTGSSGYEQYF.

The chain links TRBV14 to TRBJ2-5, with TRBD2 identical over 10 bases. J was trimmed by 1 base and V by 2 bases; bases with no gene match: 10. This CDR3 spans 18 amino acids. Germline V CDR1 and CDR2: SGHDN, FVKESK. The CDR3 nucleotides are TGTGCCAGCAGCCAACTTAGCGGGAGGTCCTCATCCCAAGAGACCCAGTACTTC. Translation gives CASSQLSGRSSSQETQYF. Complete variable domain (other parts from reference TRBV14 and TRBJ2-5): EAGVTQFPSHSVIEKGQTVTLRCDPISGHDNLYWYRRVMGKEIKFLLHFVKESKQDESGMPNNRFLAERTGGTYSTLKVQPAELEDSGVYFCASSQLSGRSSSQETQYFGPGTRLLVL.

The chain uses TRBV6-6 and TRBJ2-5; no firm D call. The germline CDR1 and CDR2 sequences are MNHNY and SVGAGI (reference sequence). The CDR3 extends over 11 amino acids. Trimming left V 5 bases short and J 5 bases short, with 6 bases between. The CDR3 spells CASSHGETQYF. CDR3 nucleotide sequence: TGTGCCAGCAGTCACGGGGAGACCCAGTACTTC.

This clone ranks as medium-sized (0.01 to 0.1%). The V and J genes are TRBV5-8 and TRBJ1-2, with D perhaps matching TRBD1 (6 bases). Per the germline V gene, CDR1 is SGHTS and CDR2 is YDEGEE. V lost 2 bases to trimming and J lost 3 bases, with 11 bases between them. The CDR3 contains 14 residues. As DNA, the CDR3 is TGTGCCAGCAGCTTAAGGGGGGTCGACTATGGCTACACCTTC. Protein sequence: CASSLRGVDYGYTF. Filled out from reference TRBV5-8 and TRBJ1-2, the complete variable domain reads EAGVTQSPTHLIKTRGQQATLRCSPISGHTSVYWYQQALGLGLQFLLWYDEGEERNRGNFPPRFSGRQFPNYSSELNVNALELEDSALYLCASSLRGVDYGYTFGSGTRLTVV.

V gene TRBV6-1 combines with J gene TRBJ1-6; D is ambiguous. The length of the CDR3 is 14 residues. V lost 6 bases and J 7 bases, leaving 13 bases between the germline ends. Germline-derived CDR1 and CDR2 are MNHNS and SASEGT. The CDR3 DNA sequence: TGTGCCAGCAGGAGAGGACCAACCAATTCACCCCTCCACTTT. Translation gives CASRRGPTNSPLHF.

In this sample, this clone turned up once. This rearrangement joins TRBV4-2 to TRBJ1-3, with D perhaps TRBD1 (6 bases). Germline V lookup: CDR1 LGHNA, CDR2 YNFKEQ. The CDR3 totals 16 residues. V dropped 2 bases and J dropped 2 bases, with 13 bases sitting between them. The CDR3, as DNA: TGTGCCAGCAGCCAATACCACAACAGGGCTGGAAACACCATATATTTT. Its translation: CASSQYHNRAGNTIYF.

This clone was detected only once. The rearrangement joins TRBV10-3 to TRBJ2-5, with 8 bases that match TRBD2. J lost 4 bases, V lost 2 bases, and 3 bases had no gene match. Germline V gives CDR1 ENHRY, CDR2 SYGVKD. This CDR3 is 14 amino acids long. In DNA form, the CDR3 reads TGTGCCATCAGTGAGGAGAGCGGGAGAGAGACCCAGTACTTC. Encoded protein: CAISEESGRETQYF.

This rearrangement joins TRBV7-7 to TRBJ1-1, with D maybe TRBD1 (5 bases). Germline V gene data show CDR1 as SSHAT and CDR2 as FNYEAQ (reference sequence). Between the trimmed V and J ends, which lost 8 bases and 5 bases, there was a span of 9 bases. The CDR3 runs 11 residues. For the CDR3, the DNA is TGTGCCAGCCCTGGGGGGACTGAAGCTTTCTTT. It specifies CASPGGTEAFF.

The V call is TRBV19, the J call TRBJ2-5; 10 bases align to TRBD2. This CDR3 is 18 amino acids long. J lost 1 base, V lost 1 base, and 9 bases had no gene match. The V gene's germline CDR1 is LNHDA and CDR2 SQIVND (reference sequence). In DNA form, the CDR3 reads TGTGCCAGTAGTATAGGTCTAGCGGGGGCCCTCTCCCAAGAGACCCAGTACTTC. Its protein is CASSIGLAGALSQETQYF.

The chain couples TRBV7-8 to TRBJ1-6, with 8 bases lining up with TRBD1. The CDR3 has 14 residues. Trimming took 0 bases from V and 10 from J; bases not matched to a gene: 2. The germline gives CDR1 SGHVS, CDR2 FQNEAQ. The CDR3 region is CASSLARQGSPLHF. The CDR3 nucleotides are TGTGCCAGCAGCTTAGCAAGACAGGGGTCACCCCTCCACTTT.

This clone was seen only once. V and J are TRBV4-3 and TRBJ2-6; perhaps TRBD1 as D (8 bases). V lost 1 base to trimming and J lost 4 bases, with 20 bases between them. The germline V gene has CDR1 LGHNA and CDR2 YSLEER. The CDR3 length is 19 residues. The CDR3, as DNA: TGCGCCAGCAGCCAAGGGGAGGGACAGGCGGGCTCCGGGGCCAACGTCCTGACTTTC. It yields the protein CASSQGEGQAGSGANVLTF.

V and J are TRBV2 and TRBJ1-6; unclear D gene. Germline V gene lookup returns CDR1 SNHLY and CDR2 FYNNEI. The CDR3 is 15 amino acids. The V end was cut by 4 bases, the J end by 7 bases, with 14 bases between. The CDR3 DNA reads TGTGCCAGCAGTGCCCGAACGGGTAGCAATTCACCCCTCCACTTT. Its translation: CASSARTGSNSPLHF. Looking up the rest from reference TRBV2 and TRBJ1-6 gives the full variable domain: EPEVTQTPSHQVTQMGQEVILRCVPISNHLYFYWYRQILGQKVEFLVSFYNNEISEKSEIFDDQFSVERPDGSNFTLKIRSTKLEDSAMYFCASSARTGSNSPLHFGNGTRLTVT.

This chain uses TRBV6-1 with TRBJ2-5; 7 nucleotides align to TRBD1. Germline V gene lookup returns CDR1 MNHNS and CDR2 SASEGT. This CDR3 has 13 amino acids. J gave up 5 bases and V 10 bases, and 10 bases lay outside the gene matches. This CDR3 reads CATSGPRGETQYF. CDR3 bases: TGTGCCACCTCCGGGCCCAGGGGGGAGACCCAGTACTTC.

The chain links TRBV7-6 to TRBJ2-1; 11 nucleotides align to TRBD1. Germline V gene sequence: CDR1 SGHVS, CDR2 FNYEAQ. The junction had 7 bases not matched to a gene; V was cut back by 6 bases and J by 6 bases. CDR3 length equals 15 residues. The CDR3 DNA sequence: TGTGCCAGCAGTTTGGGACAGGGGGGAGTCAATGAGCAGTTCTTC. Its translation: CASSLGQGGVNEQFF.

The chain uses TRBV6-6 and TRBJ2-2; possibly TRBD1 or TRBD2 for D (6 bases each). The CDR3 is 15 amino acids. Germline V CDR1 and CDR2: MNHNY, SVGAGI (reference sequence). V lost 5 bases and J lost 3, with 13 bases in between. As DNA, the CDR3 is TGTGCCAGCAGTGGGGGGCCTGTGGACACCGGGGAGCTGTTTTTT. This gives the protein CASSGGPVDTGELFF.

CDR3 residues: CASNLQGTDTQYF. The CDR3 bases are TGTGCCAGCAATTTACAGGGGACAGATACGCAGTATTTT. The rearrangement joins TRBV2 to TRBJ2-3, with TRBD1 matching over 7 bases. This CDR3 has 13 amino acids. CDR1 and CDR2 (germline): SNHLY, FYNNEI. V shed 7 bases, J shed 3 bases, and the junction held 4 bases outside the gene matches.

The V call is TRBV29-1, the J call TRBJ1-1; D not resolved. V was clipped by 5 bases and J by 0 bases, with 13 bases between them. Per the germline V gene, CDR1 is SQVTM and CDR2 is ANQGSEA. CDR3 length: 14 residues. CDR3: CSVRTVHMNTEAFF. The CDR3 DNA is TGCAGCGTTCGAACAGTTCACATGAACACTGAAGCTTTCTTT.

V gene TRBV7-8 combines with J gene TRBJ2-3, with D unclear. The V gene lost 5 bases and the J gene lost 3 bases, with 3 bases spanning the gap. Germline V CDR1 and CDR2: SGHVS, FQNEAQ. The CDR3 loop spans 11 amino acids. As DNA, the CDR3 is TGTGCCAGCAGCGTAACAGATACGCAGTATTTT. Protein: CASSVTDTQYF.

The table lists this clone with a few counts. CDR3 sequence: CASSPEGSYEQYF. The CDR3 region has the DNA TGTGCCAGCTCACCTGAGGGCTCCTACGAGCAGTACTTC. The rearrangement uses TRBV18 and TRBJ2-7; D possibly corresponds to TRBD2 (5 bases). This CDR3 spans 13 amino acids. V was shortened by 3 bases and J by 0 bases, with 6 bases between the two germline ends. Germline V gives CDR1 KGHSH, CDR2 LQKENI.

The chain uses TRBV11-2 and TRBJ1-2; no reliable D call. This CDR3 region has 14 residues. The V gene's germline CDR1 is SGHAT and CDR2 FQNNGV. V lost 6 bases, J lost 8 bases, and 19 bases lay in between. The CDR3 spells CASRALRWGRGYTF. The CDR3 nucleotides are TGTGCCAGCAGGGCCCTTAGGTGGGGAAGAGGCTACACCTTC. Complete variable domain (other parts from reference TRBV11-2 and TRBJ1-2): EAGVAQSPRYKIIEKRQSVAFWCNPISGHATLYWYQQILGQGPKLLIQFQNNGVVDDSQLPKDRFSAERLKGVDSTLKIQPAKLEDSAVYLCASRALRWGRGYTFGSGTRLTVV.

The chain carries TRBV30 and TRBJ1-3; D is uncertain. V was shortened by 1 base and J by 0 bases, with 4 bases between the two germline ends. The germline V gene encodes CDR1 GTSNPN and CDR2 SVGIG (reference sequence). This CDR3 spans 13 amino acids. The CDR3 protein is CAWSGISGNTIYF. The CDR3 DNA sequence: TGTGCCTGGAGTGGCATCTCTGGAAACACCATATATTTT.

This clone occurred a few times. The chain uses TRBV20-1 and TRBJ2-2; D is unclear. The CDR3 spans 11 residues. Germline values: CDR1 DFQATT, CDR2 SNEGSKA (reference sequence). Trimming cost V 3 bases and J 4 bases, with 3 bases left between them. The CDR3 protein is CSASGTGELFF. For the CDR3, the DNA is TGCAGTGCTAGCGGCACCGGGGAGCTGTTTTTT.